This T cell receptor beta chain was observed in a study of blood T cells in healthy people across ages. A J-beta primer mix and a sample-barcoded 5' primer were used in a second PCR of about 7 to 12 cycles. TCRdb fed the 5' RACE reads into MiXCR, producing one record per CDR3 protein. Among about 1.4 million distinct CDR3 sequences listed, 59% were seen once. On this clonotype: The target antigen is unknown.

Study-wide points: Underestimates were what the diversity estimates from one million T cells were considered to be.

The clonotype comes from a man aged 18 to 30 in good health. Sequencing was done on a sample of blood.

In DNA, the CDR3 is TGCAGCACCGGGACTAGCGGGAGTGAGAATGAGCAGTTCTTC. It encodes CSTGTSGSENEQFF. V and J are TRBV29-1 and TRBJ2-1; 14 bases align to TRBD2. CDR3 size: 14 residues. Trimming removed 8 bases from V and 7 bases from J; junction bases left unmatched: 7. Germline CDR1 is SQVTM and CDR2 is ANQGSEA.